The entry below gives a single TCR beta chain sequence along with its context. Original processing methods: Nucleated cell number was recorded as an estimate derived from reference gene primer amplification. Assay: immunoSEQ multiplex PCR; the TCRdb copy retains only in-frame clones and omits some. V and J calls plus clone size are reproduced from that table; the DNA served to infer D and trimming. The data show about 480,000 clones, 89% seen once. This CDR3 is built from 16 residues. CDR1 SGHRS and CDR2 YFSETQ come from the germline V gene. Trimming pared 4 bases from V and 0 bases from J, leaving 13 bases between. The Seattle patients joined while their infection was active and were tracked longitudinally afterward. This sample is drawn from a study of blood T cell repertoires in COVID-19. In the study overall: The origin of the acute and convalescent COVID-19 samples was the United States, Italy and Spain. Sources were T cells, B-cell-depleted T cells, or PBMCs; the material itself was cDNA or gDNA.

This receptor was obtained from a man between 18 and 35 years old with COVID-19, enrolled during active disease. The V gene is TRBV5-1, the J gene TRBJ1-4; tentative D call: TRBD1 (6 bases). The sample consisted of peripheral blood. CDR3 sequence reads: CASSTPSGATNEKLFF. CDR3 nucleotides: TGCGCCAGCAGCACTCCGTCAGGGGCAACTAATGAAAAACTGTTTTTT.